The T cell receptor (beta chain) described here comes from a study of T cell repertoires in cytomegalovirus infection. Study details: Both a matching HLA type and CMV infection were indicated by public TCR beta signatures.

This clonotype showed up many times. One entry per CDR3 protein, called by TCRdb with MiXCR from the reads. The sample consists of 490,000 or so distinct CDR3 sequences, 11% of them appearing once. Germline V gene sequence: CDR1 MNHNY, CDR2 SVGAGI (reference sequence). This CDR3 spans 17 amino acids. V dropped 0 bases and J dropped 2 bases, with 14 bases sitting between them. The sequencing sample was made of PBMCs. The rearrangement links TRBV6-6 to TRBJ1-5; D unclear. This receptor was identified in a human donor in good health (CMV status not recorded). Some clones in this sample may be carry-over from other donors' samples. CDR3 amino acids: CASSYSTTGVRNQPQHF. The CDR3 DNA is TGTGCCAGCAGTTACTCAACCACCGGGGTGCGCAATCAGCCCCAGCATTTT.